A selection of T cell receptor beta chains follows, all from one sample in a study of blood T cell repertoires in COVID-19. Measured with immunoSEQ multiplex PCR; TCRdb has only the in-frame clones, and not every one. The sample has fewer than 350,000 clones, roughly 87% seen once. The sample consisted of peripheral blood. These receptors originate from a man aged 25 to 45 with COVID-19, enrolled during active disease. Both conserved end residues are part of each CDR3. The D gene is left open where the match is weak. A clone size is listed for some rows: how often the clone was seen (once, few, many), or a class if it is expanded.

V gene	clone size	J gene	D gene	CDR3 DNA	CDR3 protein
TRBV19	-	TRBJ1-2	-	TGTGCCAGTAGTATAGACGACGCAGGGATGGGAAACTATGGCTACACCTTC	CASSIDDAGMGNYGYTF
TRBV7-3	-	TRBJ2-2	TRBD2	TGTGCCAGCAGCTGGACTAGCGCGAACACCGGGGAGCTGTTTTTT	CASSWTSANTGELFF
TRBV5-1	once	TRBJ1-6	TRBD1	TGCGCCAGCAGCTTCCGGGACAGGGTGACGATTAATTCACCCCTCCACTTT	CASSFRDRVTINSPLHF
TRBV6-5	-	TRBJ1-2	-	TGTGCCAGCAGCGCTCTGGGGGCACACGGCTACACCTTC	CASSALGAHGYTF
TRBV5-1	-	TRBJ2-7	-	TGCGCCAGCAGCTCGACTAGCTCCTACGAGCAGTACTTC	CASSSTSSYEQYF
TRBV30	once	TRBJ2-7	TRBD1	TGTGCCTGGGGACAGGGCCTTTTGGACGAGCAGTACTTC	CAWGQGLLDEQYF
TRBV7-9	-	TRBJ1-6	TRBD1	TGTGCCAGCAGCGATGACAGGGGATGGGATAATTCACCCCTCCACTTT	CASSDDRGWDNSPLHF
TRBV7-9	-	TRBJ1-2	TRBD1	TGTGCCAGCAGCTTAGTTACAGGGGACCCTCGCACTAACTATGGCTACACCTTC	CASSLVTGDPRTNYGYTF
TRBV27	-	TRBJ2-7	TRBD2	TGTGCCAGCAGTTTTGGGGGACTAGCGGTCTACGAGCAGTACTTC	CASSFGGLAVYEQYF
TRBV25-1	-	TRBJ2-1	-	TGTGCCAGCAGTCCCTTGGAGGGTTTAAGCTCCTACAATGAGCAGTTCTTC	CASSPLEGLSSYNEQFF
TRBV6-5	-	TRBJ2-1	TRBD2	TGTGCCAGCATTATCGGAGCGGGGGGAGGCGGTGAGCAGTTCTTC	CASIIGAGGGGEQFF
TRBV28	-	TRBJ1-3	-	TGTGCCACGAGAGGGTCTGGAAACACCATATATTTT	CATRGSGNTIYF
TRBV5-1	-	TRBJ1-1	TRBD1	TGCGCCAGCAGCTTGAGTCACAGGGGGCTGGGGAACACTGAAGCTTTCTTT	CASSLSHRGLGNTEAFF
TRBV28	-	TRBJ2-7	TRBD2	TGTGCCAGCAAACTGACTAGCGGGAGGAGGAAGGACGTTGGCGAGCAGTACTTC	CASKLTSGRRKDVGEQYF
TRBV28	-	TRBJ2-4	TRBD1	TGTGCCAGCAAATCACAGGGGGAGGCCAAAAACATTCAGTACTTC	CASKSQGEAKNIQYF
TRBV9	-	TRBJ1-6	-	TGTGCCAGCAGCGTAGGCGGAAATTCACCCCTCCACTTT	CASSVGGNSPLHF
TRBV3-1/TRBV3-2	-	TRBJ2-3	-	TGTGCCAGCAGCCAGTTACCCGAAACTGCAGATACGCAGTATTTT	CASSQLPETADTQYF
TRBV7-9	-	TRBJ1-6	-	TGTGCCAGCAGCTCACAGGGTGTCGATTCACCCCTCCACTTT	CASSSQGVDSPLHF
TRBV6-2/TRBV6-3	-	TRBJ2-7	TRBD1	TGTGCCAGCAGTTATCCGACAGGGATATACTACGAGCAGTACTTC	CASSYPTGIYYEQYF
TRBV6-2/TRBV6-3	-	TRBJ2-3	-	TGTGCCAGCAGTTACTCGACTCGCACAGATACGCAGTATTTT	CASSYSTRTDTQYF
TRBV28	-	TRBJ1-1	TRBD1	TGTGCCAGCAGTTCACCCCGTCTGGGACAGATGAACACTGAAGCTTTCTTT	CASSSPRLGQMNTEAFF
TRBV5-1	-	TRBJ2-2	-	TGCGCCAGCAGCTTGGCCAACGCGGGGGCCATTTACACCGGGGAGCTGTTTTTT	CASSLANAGAIYTGELFF
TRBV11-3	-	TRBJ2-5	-	TGTGCCAGCAGCTTAGGCGGACAGCCCCAAGAGACCCAGTACTTC	CASSLGGQPQETQYF
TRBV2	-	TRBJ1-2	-	TGTGCCAGCAGTGAAGGGGGCCCGGGCTATGGCTACACCTTC	CASSEGGPGYGYTF
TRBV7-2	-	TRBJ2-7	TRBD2	TGTGCCAGCAGACCCGGGACTAGCGCCTACGAGCAGTACTTC	CASRPGTSAYEQYF
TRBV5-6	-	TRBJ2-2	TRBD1	TGTGCCAGCAGCTTATCCGGGACAGAAACTACCGGGGAGCTGTTTTTT	CASSLSGTETTGELFF
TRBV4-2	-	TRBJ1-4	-	TGTGCCAGCAGAGACCAGGGGGAAAAACTGTTTTTT	CASRDQGEKLFF
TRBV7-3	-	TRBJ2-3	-	TGTGCCAGCAGCTCCGGAGACGTCACAGATACGCAGTATTTT	CASSSGDVTDTQYF
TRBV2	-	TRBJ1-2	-	TGTGCCAGCAGTGGGCAGGGCGGCTATGGCTACACCTTC	CASSGQGGYGYTF
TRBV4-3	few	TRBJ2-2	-	TGCGCCAGCAGCTCGGTCCGGGCGTCGGGGGACACCGGGGAGCTGTTTTTT	CASSSVRASGDTGELFF
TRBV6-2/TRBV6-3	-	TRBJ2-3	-	TGTGCCAGCAGTAGCGACGGAGATACGCAGTATTTT	CASSSDGDTQYF
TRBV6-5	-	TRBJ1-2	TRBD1	TGTGCCAGCAGCCCATACTACAGGGGACAGGGCTACACCTTC	CASSPYYRGQGYTF
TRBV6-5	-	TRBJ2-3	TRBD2	TGTGCCAGCAGTTGGGGGGGGTCCTCAGATACGCAGTATTTT	CASSWGGSSDTQYF
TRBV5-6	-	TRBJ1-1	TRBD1	TGTGCCAGCAGCCGACAGGGGCTGGACACTGAAGCTTTCTTT	CASSRQGLDTEAFF
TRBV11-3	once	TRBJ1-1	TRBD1	TGTGCCAGCAGCTTTCAGGGGGCGCGGACTGAAGCTTTCTTT	CASSFQGARTEAFF
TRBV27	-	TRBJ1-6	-	TGTGCCAGCAGTCCCTACCCTAACACAGGGACAAATTCACCCCTCCACTTT	CASSPYPNTGTNSPLHF
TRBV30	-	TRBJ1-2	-	TGTGCCTGGAGGGGAGACGTCAACTATGGCTACACCTTC	CAWRGDVNYGYTF
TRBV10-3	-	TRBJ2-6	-	TGTGCCATCAGTGAGTCGGACATCGTCTCTGGGGCCAACGTCCTGACTTTC	CAISESDIVSGANVLTF
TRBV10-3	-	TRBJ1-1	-	TGTGCCATCAGCCCGACTACCATCTCCACTGAAGCTTTCTTT	CAISPTTISTEAFF
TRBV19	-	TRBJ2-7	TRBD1	TGTGCCAGTAGTCCCGTTTGGGACAGGGTCGAGCAGTACTTC	CASSPVWDRVEQYF